The present entry profiles one T cell receptor beta chain with its context. This entry comes from a study of blood T cell repertoires in COVID-19. The wider study: PBMCs, B-cell-depleted T cells, or T cells provided the cDNA or gDNA that made up the material.

TCRdb keeps only in-frame clones here, not all; method: immunoSEQ multiplex PCR. The sample lists some 370,000 clones, around 83% occurring once. CDR1 and CDR2 from the germline V gene are ENHRY and SYGVKD. The CDR3 totals 15 residues. V shed 5 bases, J shed 2 bases, and the junction held 8 bases outside the gene matches. The sample was PBMCs or T cells enriched from blood (not recorded which). V and J are TRBV10-3 and TRBJ2-5; 7 bases map to TRBD1. The receptor comes from a woman in her forties or fifties who had recovered from COVID-19. The CDR3 sequence is CAISPTGVGQETQYF. The CDR3 bases are TGTGCCATCAGTCCTACAGGGGTGGGACAAGAGACCCAGTACTTC.